This TCR beta chain was identified in a study of CD8+ T cells in alopecia areata. Study context: It was oral tofacitinib, at 5 to 10 mg twice daily, that treated patients received. The protocol delivered tofacitinib for 6 to 18 months, then withdrew it for 6 months.

RNA was isolated and reverse transcribed to cDNA, the sequencing template. Generated by immunoSEQ multiplex PCR, the TCRdb table keeps only in-frame clones and is missing some. This sample has some 120,000 clones, with roughly 55% found just once. V was shortened by 6 bases and J by 2 bases, with 14 bases between the two germline ends. The CDR3 extends over 14 amino acids. Germline-derived CDR1 and CDR2 are MNHEY and SVGAGI. The treatment: oral pan-JAK inhibitor, 5-10 mg twice daily. The authors sorted CD4+ and CD8+ T cells from PBMCs. The sequenced sample was CD8+ T cells sorted from blood, obtained at week 24, from a patient treated with tofacitinib. This receptor was taken from a human donor with alopecia areata. The chain carries TRBV6-5 and TRBJ2-7; tentative D call: TRBD1 (6 bases). The CDR3 sequence is CASRTQGFTYEQYF. The DNA for the CDR3 is TGTGCCAGCAGAACACAGGGTTTCACCTACGAGCAGTACTTC.